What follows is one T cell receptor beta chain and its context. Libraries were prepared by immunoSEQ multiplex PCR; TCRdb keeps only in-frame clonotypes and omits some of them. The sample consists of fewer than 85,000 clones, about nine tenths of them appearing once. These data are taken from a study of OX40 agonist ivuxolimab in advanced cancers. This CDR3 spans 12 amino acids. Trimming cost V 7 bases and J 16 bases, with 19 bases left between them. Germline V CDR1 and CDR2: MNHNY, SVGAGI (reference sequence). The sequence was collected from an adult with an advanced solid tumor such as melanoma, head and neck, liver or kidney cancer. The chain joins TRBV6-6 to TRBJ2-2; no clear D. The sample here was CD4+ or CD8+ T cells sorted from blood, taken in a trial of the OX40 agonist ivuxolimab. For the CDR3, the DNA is TGTGCCAGCAATACCCTTTCCGGGCCACCGTTTTTT. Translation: CASNTLSGPPFF.